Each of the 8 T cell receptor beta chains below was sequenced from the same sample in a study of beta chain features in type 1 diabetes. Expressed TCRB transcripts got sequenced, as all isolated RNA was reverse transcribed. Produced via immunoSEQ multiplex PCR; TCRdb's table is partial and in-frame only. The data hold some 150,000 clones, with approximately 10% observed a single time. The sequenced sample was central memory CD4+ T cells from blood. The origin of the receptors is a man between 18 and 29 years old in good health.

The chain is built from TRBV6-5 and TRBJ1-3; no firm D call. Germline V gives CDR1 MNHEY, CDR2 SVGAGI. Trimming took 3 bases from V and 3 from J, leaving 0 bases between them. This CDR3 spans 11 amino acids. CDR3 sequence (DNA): TGTGCCAGCAGTTATGGAAACACCATATATTTT. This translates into CASSYGNTIYF.

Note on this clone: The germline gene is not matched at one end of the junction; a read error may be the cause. Here the CDR3 reads CSVEELQRSGEQFF. CDR3 nucleotides: TGCAGCGTGGAAGAGCTTCAACGATCGGGCGAGCAGTTCTTC. The chain joins TRBV29-1 to TRBJ2-1, with D uncertain. The germline V gene encodes CDR1 SQVTM and CDR2 ANQGSEA. The CDR3 spans 14 residues.

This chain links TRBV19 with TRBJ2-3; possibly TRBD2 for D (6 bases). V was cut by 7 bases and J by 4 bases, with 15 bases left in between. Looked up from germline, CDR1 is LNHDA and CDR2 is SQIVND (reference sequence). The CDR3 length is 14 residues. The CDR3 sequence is CASTKERRADTQYF. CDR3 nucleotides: TGTGCCAGTACCAAGGAGAGGAGGGCAGATACGCAGTATTTT. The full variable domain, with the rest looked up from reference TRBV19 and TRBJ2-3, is DGGITQSPKYLFRKEGQNVTLSCEQNLNHDAMYWYRQDPGQGLRLIYYSQIVNDFQKGDIAEGYSVSREKKESFPLTVTSAQKNPTAFYLCASTKERRADTQYFGPGTRLTVL.

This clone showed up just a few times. DNA for the CDR3: TGTGCCAGCAGCAAGAGGACAGGGACGGAGAATGAAAAACTGTTTTTT. Translated, it gives CASSKRTGTENEKLFF. The chain uses TRBV11-1 and TRBJ1-4; 8 positions agree with TRBD1. Germline lookup yields CDR1 SGHAT and CDR2 FQDESV (reference sequence). V dropped 5 bases and J dropped 5; count of bases not matched to a gene: 10. The CDR3 sequence is 16 residues long.

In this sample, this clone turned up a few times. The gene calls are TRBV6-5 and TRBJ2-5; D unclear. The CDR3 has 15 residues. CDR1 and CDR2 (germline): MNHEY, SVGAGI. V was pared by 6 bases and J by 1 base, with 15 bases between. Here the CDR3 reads CASRQTGRFQETQYF. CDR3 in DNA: TGTGCCAGCAGGCAAACCGGAAGATTCCAAGAGACCCAGTACTTC.

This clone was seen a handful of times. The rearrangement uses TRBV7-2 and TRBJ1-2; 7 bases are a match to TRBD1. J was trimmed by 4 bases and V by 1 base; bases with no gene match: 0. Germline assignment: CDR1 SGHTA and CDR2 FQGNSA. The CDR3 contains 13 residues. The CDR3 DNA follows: TGTGCCAGCAGCTTAGGGACAGGCTATGGCTACACCTTC. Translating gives CASSLGTGYGYTF.

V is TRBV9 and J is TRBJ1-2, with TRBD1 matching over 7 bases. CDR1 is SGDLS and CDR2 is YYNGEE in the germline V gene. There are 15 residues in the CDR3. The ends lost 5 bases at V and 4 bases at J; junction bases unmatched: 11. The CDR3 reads CASSGARQGPYGYTF. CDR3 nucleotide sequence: TGTGCCAGCAGTGGAGCTAGACAGGGACCCTATGGCTACACCTTC.

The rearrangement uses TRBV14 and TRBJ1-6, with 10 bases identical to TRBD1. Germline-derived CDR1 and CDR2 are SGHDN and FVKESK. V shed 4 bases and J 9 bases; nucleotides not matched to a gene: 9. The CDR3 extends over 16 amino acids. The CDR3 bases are TGTGCCAGCAGCCGCGGGGTGGGGACAGGGGTTTCACCCCTCCACTTT. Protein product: CASSRGVGTGVSPLHF.